This entry lists 22 T cell receptor beta chains sequenced from one sample in a study of shared clonotypes between healthy human individuals. TCRdb keeps only in-frame clones here, not all; method: immunoSEQ multiplex PCR. This table has about 1 million clones, roughly 80% appearing once. Sequenced: memory CD4+ T cells sorted from blood. Subset denoted: CD45RA-negative fraction. All receptors come from a man between 18 and 29 years old in good health.

This clone was observed a single time. The chain is built from TRBV4-2 and TRBJ1-3; 7 nucleotides match TRBD1. The germline V gene encodes CDR1 LGHNA and CDR2 YNFKEQ. V shed 11 bases, J shed 0 bases, and the junction held 10 bases outside the gene matches. The CDR3 totals 15 residues. The CDR3 is CAVGGRPISGNTIYF. DNA of the CDR3: TGTGCCGTAGGGGGCAGACCGATCTCTGGAAACACCATATATTTT.

The chain has TRBV30 and TRBJ1-1; D is undetermined. CDR1 and CDR2 from the germline V gene are GTSNPN and SVGIG (reference sequence). The CDR3 spans 13 residues. Deletions cut 4 bases from V and 0 bases from J, with 9 bases between. CDR3 sequence reads: CAWTTVMNTEAFF. As DNA, the CDR3 is TGTGCCTGGACCACGGTCATGAACACTGAAGCTTTCTTT. The full variable domain, with the rest looked up from reference TRBV30 and TRBJ1-1, is SQTIHQWPATLVQPVGSPLSLECTVEGTSNPNLYWYRQAAGRGLQLLFYSVGIGQISSEVPQNLSASRPQDRQFILSSKKLLLSDSGFYLCAWTTVMNTEAFFGQGTRLTVV.

This clone came up once. This chain links TRBV14 with TRBJ2-7; no reliable D call. The ends were cut back, 0 bases at V and 3 bases at J, with 9 bases in the middle. CDR1 and CDR2 (germline): SGHDN, FVKESK. The CDR3 spans 14 residues. The CDR3 reads CASSQDWNFYEQYF. The CDR3 coding sequence is TGTGCCAGCAGCCAAGATTGGAATTTCTACGAGCAGTACTTC.

This clone appeared a single time. The chain combines TRBV2 with TRBJ1-6; D is perhaps TRBD1 (5 bases). V lost 2 bases, J lost 7 bases, and 12 bases lay in between. Per the germline V gene, CDR1 is SNHLY and CDR2 is FYNNEI. The CDR3 totals 15 residues. The CDR3 sequence is CASSEIGANNSPLHF. DNA of the CDR3: TGTGCCAGCAGTGAAATAGGGGCGAACAATTCACCCCTCCACTTT. Combining the CDR3 with reference TRBV2 and TRBJ1-6 gives the whole variable domain EPEVTQTPSHQVTQMGQEVILRCVPISNHLYFYWYRQILGQKVEFLVSFYNNEISEKSEIFDDQFSVERPDGSNFTLKIRSTKLEDSAMYFCASSEIGANNSPLHFGNGTRLTVT.

The J gene is TRBJ2-7, the V gene TRBV2, with D maybe TRBD1 (8 bases). CDR1 and CDR2 (germline): SNHLY, FYNNEI. The V and J ends lost 8 bases and 2 bases respectively, with 22 bases between them. The CDR3 loop spans 16 amino acids. CDR3 loop: CASGEGRTGLTYEQYF. The CDR3 nucleotides are TGTGCCAGCGGGGAGGGGCGGACAGGGCTCACCTACGAGCAGTACTTC.

This clone was recorded only once. The chain recombines TRBV6-5 with TRBJ1-6, with TRBD1 identical over 9 bases. V trimming: 4 bases; J trimming: 9 bases; junction bases outside the gene matches: 4. Per the germline V gene, CDR1 is MNHEY and CDR2 is SVGAGI. This CDR3 spans 14 amino acids. CDR3 loop: CASSSNRGPSPLHF. The CDR3 coding sequence is TGTGCCAGCAGTTCAAACAGGGGGCCTTCACCCCTCCACTTT.

Only one count was recorded for this clone. The chain links TRBV19 to TRBJ2-7; D might be TRBD1 (7 bases). Per the germline V gene, CDR1 is LNHDA and CDR2 is SQIVND (reference sequence). V lost 5 bases and J lost 3, with 20 bases in between. The CDR3 has 16 residues. The CDR3 loop is CASSAQRNRGLYEQYF. DNA of the CDR3: TGTGCCAGTAGTGCCCAGAGGAACAGGGGACTCTACGAGCAGTACTTC.

This chain joins TRBV5-4 and TRBJ2-5; TRBD2 matches 13 bases. The CDR3 covers 17 residues. The trim removed 0 bases at V and 5 bases at J, leaving 7 bases unmatched. The germline V gene encodes CDR1 SGHNT and CDR2 YYREEE (reference sequence). CDR3 bases: TGTGCCAGCAGCTTGGGGACTAGCGGGAGAGTCCGGGAGACCCAGTACTTC. Its protein product is CASSLGTSGRVRETQYF.

The rearrangement joins TRBV30 to TRBJ1-2, with a possible D match to TRBD1 (6 bases). Germline loops: CDR1 GTSNPN, CDR2 SVGIG (reference sequence). The CDR3 length is 12 residues. V was trimmed by 2 bases and J by 6 bases, leaving 10 bases between them. CDR3 protein: CAWSTGHHGYTF. The CDR3 DNA follows: TGTGCCTGGAGTACGGGACACCATGGCTACACCTTC.

This clone appeared a single time. This chain links TRBV6-5 with TRBJ2-7; 7 bases are shared with TRBD1. Looked up from germline, CDR1 is MNHEY and CDR2 is SVGAGI. With V trimmed by 6 bases and J by 2 bases, 7 bases remained unmatched. The CDR3 is made up of 14 amino acids. The chain's CDR3 is CASSPGTVPYEQYF. The DNA for the CDR3 is TGTGCCAGCAGCCCCGGGACAGTGCCCTACGAGCAGTACTTC.

The table lists this clone with a count of one. V and J are TRBV5-1 and TRBJ2-7, with 7 bases matching TRBD2. CDR1 and CDR2 (germline): SGHRS, YFSETQ. V lost 4 bases, J lost 4 bases, and 11 bases stayed unmatched. The CDR3 length is 15 residues. The CDR3 is CASSPEGLESYEQYF. The CDR3 region has the DNA TGCGCCAGCAGCCCAGAAGGACTAGAGTCGTACGAGCAGTACTTC.

In this sample, this clone turned up a few times. The chain carries TRBV6-1 and TRBJ1-1; TRBD1 aligns across 11 bases. Germline trimming cut 4 bases from V and 5 bases from J; bases unmatched to any gene: 15. The CDR3 is 18 amino acids. Germline-derived CDR1 and CDR2 are MNHNS and SASEGT. CDR3 region: CASSVPLRTGGWRTEAFF. The CDR3 DNA sequence: TGTGCCAGCAGTGTTCCCCTCCGGACAGGGGGCTGGAGAACTGAAGCTTTCTTT.

V is TRBV6-1 and J is TRBJ1-2; D is unclear. CDR1 is MNHNS, CDR2 SASEGT, per germline. The germline V and J ends were trimmed by 5 bases and 6 bases, with 16 bases remaining between them. This CDR3 has 14 amino acids. The CDR3 protein is CASSNRDVRNGYTF. The CDR3, as DNA: TGTGCCAGCAGTAACAGAGACGTGAGGAATGGCTACACCTTC.

This clone is a singleton in its sample. The J gene is TRBJ1-5, the V gene TRBV5-6, with D perhaps TRBD1 (5 bases). Trimming pared 1 base from V and 4 bases from J, leaving 12 bases between. This CDR3 is 15 amino acids long. Germline-derived CDR1 and CDR2 are SGHDT and YYEEEE. CDR3: CASSLSWTPNQPQHF. The CDR3 DNA reads TGTGCCAGCAGCTTGAGTTGGACACCAAATCAGCCCCAGCATTTT. The variable domain in full, completed from reference TRBV5-6 and TRBJ1-5, reads DAGVTQSPTHLIKTRGQQVTLRCSPKSGHDTVSWYQQALGQGPQFIFQYYEEEERQRGNFPDRFSGHQFPNYSSELNVNALLLGDSALYLCASSLSWTPNQPQHFGDGTRLSIL.

The gene calls are TRBV28 and TRBJ1-5; 9 nucleotides agree with TRBD1. Germline CDR1 and CDR2: MDHEN and SYDVKM. This CDR3 spans 16 amino acids. The V segment lost 3 bases and the J segment 2 bases; nucleotides outside the gene matches: 5. CDR3 residues: CASSLTWTGGNQPQHF. CDR3 sequence (DNA): TGTGCCAGCAGTTTGACTTGGACAGGGGGCAATCAGCCCCAGCATTTT.

The gene calls are TRBV19 and TRBJ2-3; TRBD2 agrees at 8 bases. With V trimmed by 4 bases and J by 6 bases, 9 bases remained unmatched. This CDR3 contains 15 residues. CDR1 is LNHDA and CDR2 is SQIVND in the germline V gene (reference sequence). CDR3 sequence: CASSTGSGKLDTQYF. DNA for the CDR3: TGTGCCAGTAGTACTGGTAGCGGGAAGCTCGATACGCAGTATTTT. The full variable domain, completed using reference TRBV19 and TRBJ2-3, is DGGITQSPKYLFRKEGQNVTLSCEQNLNHDAMYWYRQDPGQGLRLIYYSQIVNDFQKGDIAEGYSVSREKKESFPLTVTSAQKNPTAFYLCASSTGSGKLDTQYFGPGTRLTVL.

The V gene is TRBV5-6, the J gene TRBJ1-2; D ambiguous. The V gene lost 2 bases and the J gene lost 7 bases, with 9 bases spanning the gap. The CDR3 covers 12 residues. Germline V gene lookup returns CDR1 SGHDT and CDR2 YYEEEE. Here the CDR3 DNA reads TGTGCCAGCAGCTTCGGAATGGGTGGCTACACCTTC. This sequence encodes CASSFGMGGYTF.

The V gene is TRBV18, the J gene TRBJ2-5, with TRBD2 matching 14 bases. Germline V CDR1 and CDR2: KGHSH, LQKENI. The CDR3 is 16 residues long. V trimming: 4 bases; J trimming: 5 bases; junction bases outside the gene matches: 6. In nucleotides, the CDR3 is TGTGCCAGCTCACGACTAGCGGGAGGGCCCTGGGAGACCCAGTACTTC. Protein product: CASSRLAGGPWETQYF.

In this sample, this clone turned up a few times. V usage is TRBV2 and J usage is TRBJ1-2; D may be TRBD1 (6 bases). This CDR3 is built from 13 residues. Trimming took 6 bases from V and 2 from J, leaving 10 bases between them. Germline V gene data show CDR1 as SNHLY and CDR2 as FYNNEI. CDR3 in amino acids: CASSPTGNYGYTF. The DNA for the CDR3 is TGTGCCAGCAGCCCTACAGGGAACTATGGCTACACCTTC.

This clone was picked up one time. The chain links TRBV18 to TRBJ2-6, with 9 bases aligning to TRBD1. With 0 bases clipped from V and 2 bases from J, the junction kept 5 bases outside the gene matches. Germline assignment: CDR1 KGHSH and CDR2 LQKENI. CDR3 size: 18 residues. DNA of the CDR3: TGTGCCAGCTCACCACCAGGGACAGGGACGACTGGGGCCAACGTCCTGACTTTC. Encoded protein: CASSPPGTGTTGANVLTF.

V usage is TRBV11-2 and J usage is TRBJ1-3; 7 bases map to TRBD1. The germline V gene encodes CDR1 SGHAT and CDR2 FQNNGV. Trimming took 5 bases from V and 8 from J; bases not matched to a gene: 9. The CDR3 has 14 amino acids. CDR3 sequence (DNA): TGTGCCAGCAGCCTAACAGGGGACGGTTACACCATATATTTT. This codes for CASSLTGDGYTIYF. The whole variable domain, filled in from reference TRBV11-2 and TRBJ1-3, reads EAGVAQSPRYKIIEKRQSVAFWCNPISGHATLYWYQQILGQGPKLLIQFQNNGVVDDSQLPKDRFSAERLKGVDSTLKIQPAKLEDSAVYLCASSLTGDGYTIYFGEGSWLTVV.

The chain couples TRBV7-9 to TRBJ1-2; TRBD1 aligns across 7 bases. There are 15 residues in the CDR3. From germline, CDR1 is SEHNR and CDR2 FQNEAQ (reference sequence). Germline trimming cut 5 bases from V and 0 bases from J; bases unmatched to any gene: 6. In DNA form, the CDR3 reads TGTGCCAGCAGCCGAGGGCAGGGGGCTAACTATGGCTACACCTTC. This sequence encodes CASSRGQGANYGYTF.